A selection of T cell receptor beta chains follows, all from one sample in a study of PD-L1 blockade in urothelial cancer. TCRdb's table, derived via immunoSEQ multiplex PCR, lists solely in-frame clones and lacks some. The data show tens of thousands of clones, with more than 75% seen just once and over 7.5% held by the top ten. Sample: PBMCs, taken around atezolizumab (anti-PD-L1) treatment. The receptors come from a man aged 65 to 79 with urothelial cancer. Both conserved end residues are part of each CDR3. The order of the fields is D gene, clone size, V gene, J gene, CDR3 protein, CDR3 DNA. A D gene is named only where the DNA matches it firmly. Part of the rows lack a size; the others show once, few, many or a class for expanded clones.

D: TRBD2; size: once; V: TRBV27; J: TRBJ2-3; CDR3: CASSLLFLAGEFHTQYF; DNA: TGTGCCAGCAGTCTCTTGTTCCTAGCGGGGGAGTTCCATACGCAGTATTTT
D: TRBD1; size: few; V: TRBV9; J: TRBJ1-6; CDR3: CASSINTGGVSPLHF; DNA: TGTGCCAGCAGCATCAATACAGGGGGCGTTTCACCCCTCCACTTT
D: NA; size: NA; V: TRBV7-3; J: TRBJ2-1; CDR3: CASSLLARSSYNEQFF; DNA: TGTGCCAGCAGCTTACTAGCGAGGAGCTCCTACAATGAGCAGTTCTTC
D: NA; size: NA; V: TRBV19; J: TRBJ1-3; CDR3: CASQTATGNTIYF; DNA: TGTGCCAGCCAGACAGCTACTGGAAACACCATATATTTT
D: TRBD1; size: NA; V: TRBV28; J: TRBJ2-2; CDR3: CASRVNRDRGPQKRNTGELFF; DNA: TGTGCCAGCAGAGTGAACCGGGACAGGGGGCCCCAAAAGCGGAACACCGGGGAGCTGTTTTTT
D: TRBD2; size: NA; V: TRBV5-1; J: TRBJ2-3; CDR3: CASSLSASGADTQYF; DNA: TGCGCCAGCAGCTTGAGTGCTAGCGGGGCAGATACGCAGTATTTT
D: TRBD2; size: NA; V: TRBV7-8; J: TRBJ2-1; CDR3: CASSSGLAGYNEQFF; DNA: TGTGCCAGCAGCTCGGGACTAGCGGGCTATAATGAGCAGTTCTTC
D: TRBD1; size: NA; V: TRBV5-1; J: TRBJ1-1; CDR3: CASSRTTGWPEAFF; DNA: TGCGCCAGCAGTCGAACGACAGGGTGGCCTGAAGCTTTCTTT
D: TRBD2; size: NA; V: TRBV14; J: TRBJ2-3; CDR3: CASSQRLAVSTDTQYF; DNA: TGTGCCAGCAGCCAGAGACTAGCGGTGAGCACAGATACGCAGTATTTT
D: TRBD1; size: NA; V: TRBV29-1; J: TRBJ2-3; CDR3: CSGRQGPTDTQYF; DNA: TGCAGCGGGAGACAGGGCCCCACAGATACGCAGTATTTT
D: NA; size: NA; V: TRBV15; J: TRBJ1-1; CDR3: CATSSLDPGEGGWEAFF; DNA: TGTGCCACCAGCAGTCTAGACCCCGGGGAGGGTGGGTGGGAAGCTTTCTTT
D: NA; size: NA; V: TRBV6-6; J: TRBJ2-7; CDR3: CASSYSIHLRAYF; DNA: TGTGCCAGCAGTTACTCGATCCATCTGAGGGCTTACTTC
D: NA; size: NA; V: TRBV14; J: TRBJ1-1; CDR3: CASSQEKVRAGDTEAFF; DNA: TGTGCCAGCAGCCAAGAAAAGGTCAGGGCCGGCGACACTGAAGCTTTCTTT
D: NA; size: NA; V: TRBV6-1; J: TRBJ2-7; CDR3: CASSQSYEQYF; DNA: TGTGCCAGCAGTCAATCCTACGAGCAGTACTTC
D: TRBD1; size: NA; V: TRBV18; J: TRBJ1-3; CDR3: CASSSSTGASSGNTIYF; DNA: TGTGCCAGCTCATCATCGACAGGGGCAAGCTCTGGAAACACCATATATTTT
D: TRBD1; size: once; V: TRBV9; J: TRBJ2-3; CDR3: CASSVRDRGPDTQYF; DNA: TGTGCCAGCAGCGTCCGGGACAGGGGCCCAGATACGCAGTATTTT
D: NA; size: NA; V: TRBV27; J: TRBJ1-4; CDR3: CASRLDRDNEKLFF; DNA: TGTGCCAGCAGATTGGACAGAGATAATGAAAAACTGTTTTTT
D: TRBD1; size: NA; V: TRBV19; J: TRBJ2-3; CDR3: CASSPRQGWGTDTQYF; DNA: TGTGCCAGTAGTCCAAGACAGGGGTGGGGCACAGATACGCAGTATTTT
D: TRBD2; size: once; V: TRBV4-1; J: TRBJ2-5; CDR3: CASSQGGDQETQYF; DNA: TGCGCCAGCAGCCAGGGGGGGGACCAAGAGACCCAGTACTTC
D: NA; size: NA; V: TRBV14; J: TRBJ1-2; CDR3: CASSSAATGGYTF; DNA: TGTGCCAGCAGCTCAGCCGCCACGGGTGGCTACACCTTC
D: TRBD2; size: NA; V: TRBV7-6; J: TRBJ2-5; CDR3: CASSPQLRAGGRAQYF; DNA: TGTGCCAGCAGCCCCCAATTGAGAGCGGGGGGAAGGGCCCAGTACTTC
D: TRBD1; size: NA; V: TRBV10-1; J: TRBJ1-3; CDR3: CASSKQGVSGNTIYF; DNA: TGCGCCAGCAGTAAACAGGGGGTCTCTGGAAACACCATATATTTT
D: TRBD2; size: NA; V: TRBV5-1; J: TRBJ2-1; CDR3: CASSGSSGGAHNEQFF; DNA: TGCGCCAGCAGCGGTTCTAGCGGGGGGGCTCACAATGAGCAGTTCTTC
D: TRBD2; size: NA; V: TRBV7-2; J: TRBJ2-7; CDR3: CASSLSTSGSIYEQYF; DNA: TGTGCCAGCAGCCTCAGTACTAGCGGGAGTATCTACGAGCAGTACTTC
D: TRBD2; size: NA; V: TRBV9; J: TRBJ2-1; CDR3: CASSGAGPYNEQFF; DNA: TGTGCCAGCAGCGGAGCGGGACCTTACAATGAGCAGTTCTTC
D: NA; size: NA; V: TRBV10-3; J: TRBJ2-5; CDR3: CAISESHAETQYF; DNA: TGTGCCATCAGTGAAAGCCACGCGGAGACCCAGTACTTC
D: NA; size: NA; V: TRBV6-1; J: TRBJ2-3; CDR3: CASRPSGSTDTQYF; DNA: TGTGCCAGCAGACCCTCCGGGAGCACAGATACGCAGTATTTT
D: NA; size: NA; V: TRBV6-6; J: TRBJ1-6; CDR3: CASTPEMVRSPLHF; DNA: TGTGCCAGCACTCCGGAGATGGTCCGTTCACCCCTCCACTTT
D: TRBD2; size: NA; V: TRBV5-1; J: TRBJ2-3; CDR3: CASSWGSSGRASGDTQYF; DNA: TGCGCCAGCAGCTGGGGTAGTAGCGGGAGGGCCTCTGGAGATACGCAGTATTTT
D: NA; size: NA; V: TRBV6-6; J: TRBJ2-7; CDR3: CASSYAVDGGSYEQYF; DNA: TGTGCCAGCAGTTACGCGGTCGATGGTGGCTCCTACGAGCAGTACTTC
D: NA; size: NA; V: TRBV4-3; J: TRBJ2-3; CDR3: CASSQGATGRTDTQYF; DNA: TGCGCCAGCAGCCAAGGTGCAACCGGGAGAACAGATACGCAGTATTTT
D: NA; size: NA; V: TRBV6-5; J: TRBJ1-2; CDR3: CASSRQLNYGYTF; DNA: TGTGCCAGCAGTCGACAACTTAACTATGGCTACACCTTC
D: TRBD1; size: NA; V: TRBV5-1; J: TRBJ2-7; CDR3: CASTLGQGKAYEQYF; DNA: TGCGCCAGCACCCTCGGACAGGGTAAGGCCTACGAGCAGTACTTC
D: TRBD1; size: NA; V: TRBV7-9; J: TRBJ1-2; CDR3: CASSTDRAYYGYTF; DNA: TGTGCCAGCAGCACGGACAGGGCCTACTATGGCTACACCTTC
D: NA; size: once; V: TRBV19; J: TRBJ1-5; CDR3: CASSIDHRVRQPQHF; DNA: TGTGCCAGTAGTATAGACCACAGGGTTCGTCAGCCCCAGCATTTT
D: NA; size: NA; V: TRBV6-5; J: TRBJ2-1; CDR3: CTPGRIRDEQFF; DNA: TGTACGCCGGGAAGAATTAGGGATGAGCAGTTCTTC
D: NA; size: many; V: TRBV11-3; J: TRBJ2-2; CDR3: CASSLDHPGELFF; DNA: TGTGCCAGCAGCTTAGATCATCCCGGGGAGCTGTTTTTT
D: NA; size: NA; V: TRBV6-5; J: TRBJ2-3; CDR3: CASRREKDTQYF; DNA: TGTGCCAGCAGGCGGGAAAAAGATACGCAGTATTTT
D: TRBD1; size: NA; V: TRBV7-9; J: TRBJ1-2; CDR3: CASSLLTSPGQGANGYTF; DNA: TGTGCCAGCAGCCTCCTCACCTCTCCGGGACAGGGGGCGAATGGCTACACCTTC
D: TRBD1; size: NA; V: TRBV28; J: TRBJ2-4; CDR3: CASSLGFPRDRGNIQYF; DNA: TGTGCCAGCAGTTTAGGTTTCCCCCGGGACAGGGGGAACATTCAGTACTTC
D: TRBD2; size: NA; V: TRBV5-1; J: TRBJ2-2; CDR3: CASSWSSGGAGTGELFF; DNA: TGCGCCAGCAGCTGGTCTAGCGGGGGGGCCGGAACCGGGGAGCTGTTTTTT
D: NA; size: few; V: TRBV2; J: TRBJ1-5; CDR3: CASSSEVNQPQHF; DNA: TGTGCCAGCAGTAGCGAGGTTAATCAGCCCCAGCATTTT
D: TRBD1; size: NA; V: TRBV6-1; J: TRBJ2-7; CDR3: CASSDPPGQPYEQYF; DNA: TGTGCCAGCAGTGACCCTCCGGGACAGCCCTACGAGCAGTACTTC
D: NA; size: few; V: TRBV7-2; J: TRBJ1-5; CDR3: CASSPRGQPQHF; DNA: TGTGCCAGCAGCCCCAGGGGACAGCCCCAGCATTTT
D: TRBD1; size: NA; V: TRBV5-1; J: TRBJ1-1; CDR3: CASSLERGLAFF; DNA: TGCGCCAGCAGCCTCGAGAGGGGGCTCGCTTTCTTT
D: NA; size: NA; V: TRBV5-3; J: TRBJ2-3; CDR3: CARSSEEAGATDTQYF; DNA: TGTGCCAGAAGCTCGGAGGAGGCAGGGGCTACAGATACGCAGTATTTT
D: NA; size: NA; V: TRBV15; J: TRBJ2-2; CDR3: CATRPTHLTGELFF; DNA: TGTGCCACCAGACCCACCCACTTGACCGGGGAGCTGTTTTTT
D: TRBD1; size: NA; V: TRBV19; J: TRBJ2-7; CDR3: CASRSGQGRSYEQYF; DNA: TGTGCCAGTAGATCAGGACAGGGGCGGTCCTACGAGCAGTACTTC
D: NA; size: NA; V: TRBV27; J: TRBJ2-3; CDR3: CASSYSSTDTQYF; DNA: TGTGCCAGCAGTTATTCTAGCACAGATACGCAGTATTTT
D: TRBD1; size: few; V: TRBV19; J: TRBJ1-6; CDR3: CATRDSYNSPLHF; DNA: TGTGCCACCAGGGACAGCTATAATTCACCCCTCCACTTT
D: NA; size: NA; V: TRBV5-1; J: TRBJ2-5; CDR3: CASSLAVGVGETQYF; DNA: TGCGCCAGCAGCTTGGCCGTAGGGGTCGGGGAGACCCAGTACTTC
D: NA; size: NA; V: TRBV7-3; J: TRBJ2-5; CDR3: CASSLGTQVQETQYF; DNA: TGTGCCAGCAGCTTAGGCACCCAGGTGCAAGAGACCCAGTACTTC
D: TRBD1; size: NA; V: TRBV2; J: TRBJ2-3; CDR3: CASSAGRGTQYF; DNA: TGTGCCAGCAGTGCGGGCAGGGGGACGCAGTATTTT
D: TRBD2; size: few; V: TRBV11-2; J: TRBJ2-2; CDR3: CASSGLAGANTGELFF; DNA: TGTGCCAGCAGCGGACTAGCGGGAGCGAACACCGGGGAGCTGTTTTTT